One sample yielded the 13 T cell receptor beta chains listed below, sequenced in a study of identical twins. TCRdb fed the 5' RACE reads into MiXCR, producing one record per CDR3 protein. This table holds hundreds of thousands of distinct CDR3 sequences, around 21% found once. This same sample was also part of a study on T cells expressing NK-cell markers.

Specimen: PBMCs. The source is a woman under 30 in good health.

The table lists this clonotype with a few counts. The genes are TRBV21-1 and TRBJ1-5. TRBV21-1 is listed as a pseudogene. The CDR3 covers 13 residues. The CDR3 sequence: CASSSFQNQPQHF. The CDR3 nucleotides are TGTGCCAGCAGCAGTTTCCAGAATCAGCCCCAGCATTTT.

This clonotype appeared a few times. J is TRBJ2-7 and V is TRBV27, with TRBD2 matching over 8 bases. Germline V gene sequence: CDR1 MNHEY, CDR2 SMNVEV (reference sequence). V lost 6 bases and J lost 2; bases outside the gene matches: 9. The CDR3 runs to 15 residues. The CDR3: CASSQTAGETYEQYF. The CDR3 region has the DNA TGTGCCAGCAGCCAAACAGCGGGGGAAACCTACGAGCAGTACTTC.

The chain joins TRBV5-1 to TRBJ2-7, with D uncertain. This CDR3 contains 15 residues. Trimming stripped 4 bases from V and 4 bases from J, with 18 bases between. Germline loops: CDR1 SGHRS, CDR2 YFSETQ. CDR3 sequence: CASSTLPQRTYEQYF. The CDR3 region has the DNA TGCGCCAGCAGCACACTACCTCAGAGAACTTACGAGCAGTACTTC.

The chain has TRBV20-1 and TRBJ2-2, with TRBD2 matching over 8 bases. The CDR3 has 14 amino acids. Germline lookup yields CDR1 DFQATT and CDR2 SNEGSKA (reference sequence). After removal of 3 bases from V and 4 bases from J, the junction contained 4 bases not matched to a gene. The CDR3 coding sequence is TGCAGTGCTAGTAAGGCGGGGGGCACCGGGGAGCTGTTTTTT. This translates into CSASKAGGTGELFF.

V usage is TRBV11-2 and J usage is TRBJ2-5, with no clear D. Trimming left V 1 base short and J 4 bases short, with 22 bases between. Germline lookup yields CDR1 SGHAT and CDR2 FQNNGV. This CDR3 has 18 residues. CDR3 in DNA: TGTGCCAGCAGCTTAGGCCCCGCTAGGGCTCTCGGCGGAGAGACCCAGTACTTC. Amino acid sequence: CASSLGPARALGGETQYF.

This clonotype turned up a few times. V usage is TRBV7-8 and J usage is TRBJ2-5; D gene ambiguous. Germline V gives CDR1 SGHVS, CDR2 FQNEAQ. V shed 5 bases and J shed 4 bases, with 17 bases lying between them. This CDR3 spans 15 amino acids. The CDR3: CASSASHGAAETQYF. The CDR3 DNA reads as TGTGCCAGCAGCGCATCTCACGGTGCGGCAGAGACCCAGTACTTC.

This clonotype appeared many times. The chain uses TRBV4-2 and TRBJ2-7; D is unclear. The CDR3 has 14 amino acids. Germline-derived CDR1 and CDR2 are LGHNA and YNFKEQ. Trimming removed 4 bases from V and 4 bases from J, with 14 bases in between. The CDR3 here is CASSPTFSEYEQYF. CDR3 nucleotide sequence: TGTGCCAGCAGCCCCACCTTCTCAGAGTACGAGCAGTACTTC.

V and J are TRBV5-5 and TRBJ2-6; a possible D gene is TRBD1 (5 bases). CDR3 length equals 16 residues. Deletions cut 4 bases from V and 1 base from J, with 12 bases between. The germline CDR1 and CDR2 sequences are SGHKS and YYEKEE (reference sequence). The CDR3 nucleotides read TGTGCCAGCAGCGGATCAACAGGTTCTGGGGCCAACGTCCTGACTTTC. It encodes CASSGSTGSGANVLTF.

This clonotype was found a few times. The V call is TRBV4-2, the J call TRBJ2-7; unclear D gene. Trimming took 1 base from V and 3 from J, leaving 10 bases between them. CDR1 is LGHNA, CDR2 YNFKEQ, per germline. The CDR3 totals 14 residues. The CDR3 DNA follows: TGTGCCAGCAGCCAAGGCGGATCAGGCTACGAGCAGTACTTC. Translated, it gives CASSQGGSGYEQYF.

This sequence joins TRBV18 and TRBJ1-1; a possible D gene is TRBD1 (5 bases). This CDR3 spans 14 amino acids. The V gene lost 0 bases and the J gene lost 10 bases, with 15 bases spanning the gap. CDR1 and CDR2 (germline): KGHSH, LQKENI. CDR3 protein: CASSPPSLGERAFF. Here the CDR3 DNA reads TGTGCCAGCTCACCACCGTCCTTGGGGGAGCGAGCTTTCTTT.

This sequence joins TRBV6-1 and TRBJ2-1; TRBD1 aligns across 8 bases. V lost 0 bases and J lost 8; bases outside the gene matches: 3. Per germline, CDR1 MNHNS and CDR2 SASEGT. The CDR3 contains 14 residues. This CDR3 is CASSEATGVDEQFF. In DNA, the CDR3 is TGTGCCAGCAGTGAAGCGACAGGGGTCGATGAGCAGTTCTTC.

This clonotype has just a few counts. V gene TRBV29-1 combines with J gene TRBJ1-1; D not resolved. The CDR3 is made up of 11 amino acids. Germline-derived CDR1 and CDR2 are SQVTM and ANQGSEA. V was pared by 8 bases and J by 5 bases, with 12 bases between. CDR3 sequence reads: CSSLSGTEAFF. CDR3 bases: TGCAGCTCCCTGTCCGGGACTGAAGCTTTCTTT.

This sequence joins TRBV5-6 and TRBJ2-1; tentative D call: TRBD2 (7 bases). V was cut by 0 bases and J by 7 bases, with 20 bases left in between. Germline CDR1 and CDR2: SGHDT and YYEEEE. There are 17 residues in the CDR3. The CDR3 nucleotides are TGTGCCAGCAGCTTGGTGATCGGTGGGGGGGCAGCGAATGAGCAGTTCTTC. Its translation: CASSLVIGGGAANEQFF. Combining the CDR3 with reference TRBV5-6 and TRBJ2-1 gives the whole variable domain DAGVTQSPTHLIKTRGQQVTLRCSPKSGHDTVSWYQQALGQGPQFIFQYYEEEERQRGNFPDRFSGHQFPNYSSELNVNALLLGDSALYLCASSLVIGGGAANEQFFGPGTRLTVL.